This is a list of T cell receptor beta chains from one sample in a study of early T cells in non-severe SARS-CoV-2 infection. TCRdb ran MiXCR on the 5' RACE reads and lists one entry per CDR3 protein. The data hold 70,000 or so distinct CDR3 sequences, with approximately 4.5% observed a single time. Source: whole blood, taken at baseline. The receptors were sampled from an adult who was a healthcare worker with PCR-confirmed SARS-CoV-2 infection or an uninfected control (not recorded which). The donor label of this sample is uncertain. CDR3s include the opening cysteine and the closing phenylalanine or tryptophan. Fields, in order: clone size, J gene, V gene, D gene, CDR3 protein, CDR3 DNA. A D gene is named only where the DNA matches it firmly. Expanded clones get a size class; other rows say once, few or many, or leave the size out.

abundance: many
j_gene: TRBJ1-2
v_gene: TRBV6-6
d_gene: .
CDR3aa: CASSPLQGIDYGYTF
CDR3nt: TGTGCCAGCAGTCCCCTACAGGGTATAGACTATGGCTACACCTTC

abundance: many
j_gene: TRBJ2-2
v_gene: TRBV6-5
d_gene: TRBD2
CDR3aa: CASSSGGGTGELFF
CDR3nt: TGTGCCAGCAGTAGCGGGGGCGGGACCGGGGAGCTGTTTTTT

abundance: few
j_gene: TRBJ2-7
v_gene: TRBV10-3
d_gene: .
CDR3aa: CAISAQGVDYEQYF
CDR3nt: TGTGCCATCAGTGCCCAGGGTGTCGACTACGAGCAGTACTTC

abundance: .
j_gene: TRBJ1-1
v_gene: TRBV21-1
d_gene: .
CDR3aa: CQLNLNTEAFF
CDR3nt: TGTCAATTAAACCTGAACACTGAAGCTTTCTTT

abundance: few
j_gene: TRBJ2-7
v_gene: TRBV29-1
d_gene: TRBD2
CDR3aa: CSVEDSRDYSYEQYF
CDR3nt: TGCAGCGTTGAAGATTCAAGGGACTATTCCTACGAGCAGTACTTC

abundance: .
j_gene: TRBJ2-1
v_gene: TRBV14
d_gene: .
CDR3aa: CASSQPGGYNEQFF
CDR3nt: TGTGCCAGCAGCCAACCCGGGGGTTACAATGAGCAGTTCTTC

abundance: .
j_gene: TRBJ1-1
v_gene: TRBV12-3/TRBV12-4
d_gene: .
CDR3aa: CASSLTPGTRTEAFF
CDR3nt: TGTGCCAGCAGTTTGACGCCGGGCACGAGGACTGAAGCTTTCTTT

abundance: many
j_gene: TRBJ2-1
v_gene: TRBV7-6
d_gene: .
CDR3aa: CASSGPTAGEQFF
CDR3nt: TGTGCCAGCAGCGGACCCACGGCCGGTGAGCAGTTCTTC

abundance: few
j_gene: TRBJ1-6
v_gene: TRBV18
d_gene: .
CDR3aa: CASSLGSYNSPLHF
CDR3nt: TGTGCCAGCTCACTCGGCTCCTATAATTCACCCCTCCACTTT

abundance: few
j_gene: TRBJ2-5
v_gene: TRBV11-2
d_gene: .
CDR3aa: CASSLGGWADPNGETQYF
CDR3nt: TGTGCCAGCAGCTTAGGGGGTTGGGCGGACCCAAACGGAGAGACCCAGTACTTC

abundance: .
j_gene: TRBJ2-7
v_gene: TRBV12-3/TRBV12-4
d_gene: .
CDR3aa: CASSFGGKLYEQYF
CDR3nt: TGTGCCAGCAGCTTTGGCGGGAAACTCTACGAGCAGTACTTC

abundance: .
j_gene: TRBJ1-5
v_gene: TRBV7-2
d_gene: .
CDR3aa: CASSVNNQPQHF
CDR3nt: TGTGCCAGCAGCGTAAACAATCAGCCCCAGCATTTT

abundance: .
j_gene: TRBJ2-2
v_gene: TRBV6-5
d_gene: .
CDR3aa: CASSYSYNLGGELFF
CDR3nt: TGTGCCAGCAGTTACTCGTATAACCTTGGCGGGGAGCTGTTTTTT

abundance: .
j_gene: TRBJ2-3
v_gene: TRBV29-1
d_gene: .
CDR3aa: CSVDVGATDTQYF
CDR3nt: TGCAGCGTTGATGTCGGCGCCACAGATACGCAGTATTTT

abundance: few
j_gene: TRBJ1-6
v_gene: TRBV4-3
d_gene: .
CDR3aa: CASSQRDTRSSYNSPLHF
CDR3nt: TGCGCCAGCAGCCAAAGGGACACCCGAAGCTCCTATAATTCACCCCTCCACTTT

abundance: .
j_gene: TRBJ2-7
v_gene: TRBV28
d_gene: .
CDR3aa: CASTPGGAREQYF
CDR3nt: TGTGCCAGCACCCCAGGGGGGGCGAGGGAGCAGTACTTC

abundance: many
j_gene: TRBJ1-4
v_gene: TRBV12-3/TRBV12-4
d_gene: .
CDR3aa: CASSLQGWEKLFF
CDR3nt: TGTGCCAGCAGTTTACAGGGTTGGGAAAAACTGTTTTTT

abundance: few
j_gene: TRBJ2-2
v_gene: TRBV28
d_gene: .
CDR3aa: CASSLAGRQGGTGELFF
CDR3nt: TGTGCCAGCAGTTTGGCCGGGAGGCAGGGGGGCACCGGGGAGCTGTTTTTT

abundance: .
j_gene: TRBJ2-1
v_gene: TRBV6-2/TRBV6-3
d_gene: TRBD1
CDR3aa: CAITGTGSYYNEQFF
CDR3nt: TGTGCCATCACGGGGACAGGGAGCTACTACAATGAGCAGTTCTTC

abundance: .
j_gene: TRBJ1-4
v_gene: TRBV19
d_gene: .
CDR3aa: CASMPRGIKAEKLFF
CDR3nt: TGTGCCAGTATGCCCCGAGGGATAAAGGCCGAAAAACTGTTTTTT

abundance: few
j_gene: TRBJ2-1
v_gene: TRBV28
d_gene: .
CDR3aa: CASSLPGGYNEQFF
CDR3nt: TGTGCCAGCAGTTTACCCGGGGGTTACAATGAGCAGTTCTTC

abundance: few
j_gene: TRBJ1-1
v_gene: TRBV12-3/TRBV12-4
d_gene: TRBD1
CDR3aa: CASSTGTGEWGTEAFF
CDR3nt: TGTGCCAGCAGTACCGGGACAGGGGAATGGGGCACTGAAGCTTTCTTT

abundance: many
j_gene: TRBJ1-1
v_gene: TRBV6-7
d_gene: .
CDR3aa: CASSNPPYRETNTEAFF
CDR3nt: TGTGCCAGCAGTAATCCTCCCTACAGGGAAACGAACACTGAAGCTTTCTTT

abundance: many
j_gene: TRBJ2-3
v_gene: TRBV9
d_gene: TRBD1
CDR3aa: CASSATGGPRDTQYF
CDR3nt: TGTGCCAGCAGCGCGACAGGGGGGCCTCGGGATACGCAGTATTTT

abundance: many
j_gene: TRBJ2-7
v_gene: TRBV7-2
d_gene: .
CDR3aa: CASSYFPWDGEGQYF
CDR3nt: TGTGCCAGCAGCTATTTCCCATGGGACGGAGAGGGGCAGTACTTC

abundance: many
j_gene: TRBJ2-1
v_gene: TRBV5-4
d_gene: TRBD2
CDR3aa: CASSSERGWEQFF
CDR3nt: TGTGCCAGCAGCTCGGAGCGGGGGTGGGAGCAGTTCTTC

abundance: many
j_gene: TRBJ1-1
v_gene: TRBV7-3
d_gene: .
CDR3aa: CASSLTGDTLGTEAFF
CDR3nt: TGTGCCAGCAGCTTAACGGGGGACACCTTGGGGACTGAAGCCTTCTTT

abundance: many
j_gene: TRBJ1-6
v_gene: TRBV7-6
d_gene: TRBD1
CDR3aa: CASSQSGQAVSPLHF
CDR3nt: TGTGCCAGCAGCCAATCGGGACAGGCAGTTTCACCCCTCCACTTT

abundance: many
j_gene: TRBJ2-7
v_gene: TRBV14
d_gene: .
CDR3aa: CASSIPPYEQYF
CDR3nt: TGTGCCAGCAGCATACCACCCTACGAGCAGTACTTC

abundance: many
j_gene: TRBJ2-7
v_gene: TRBV7-2
d_gene: .
CDR3aa: CASSESYEQYF
CDR3nt: TGTGCCAGCAGCGAGTCCTACGAGCAGTACTTC

abundance: many
j_gene: TRBJ1-6
v_gene: TRBV5-1
d_gene: .
CDR3aa: CASSANSWRGNSPLHF
CDR3nt: TGCGCCAGCAGCGCCAATTCTTGGCGCGGTAATTCACCCCTCCACTTT

abundance: many
j_gene: TRBJ1-4
v_gene: TRBV7-8
d_gene: TRBD1
CDR3aa: CASSKSDRDNEKLFF
CDR3nt: TGTGCCAGCAGCAAATCTGACAGGGACAATGAAAAACTGTTTTTT

abundance: many
j_gene: TRBJ2-6
v_gene: TRBV30
d_gene: .
CDR3aa: CAWRRRVSGANVLTF
CDR3nt: TGTGCCTGGCGTCGCAGGGTCTCTGGGGCCAACGTCCTGACTTTC

abundance: few
j_gene: TRBJ1-1
v_gene: TRBV18
d_gene: .
CDR3aa: CASSLGRWDTEAFF
CDR3nt: TGTGCCAGCTCACTTGGGCGATGGGACACTGAAGCTTTCTTT

abundance: many
j_gene: TRBJ2-3
v_gene: TRBV5-1
d_gene: .
CDR3aa: CASSEGSSTDTQYF
CDR3nt: TGCGCCAGCAGCGAGGGATCTAGCACAGATACGCAGTATTTT